Listed below are T cell receptor beta chains from one sample, sequenced in a study of blood T cell repertoires in COVID-19. TCRdb's table, derived via immunoSEQ multiplex PCR, lists solely in-frame clones and lacks some. The sample contains 110,000 to 150,000 clones, around 84% of which appear only once. Sequenced input: peripheral blood. The source of these receptors is a man in his 60s with active or convalescent COVID-19. Both conserved end residues are part of each CDR3. The order of the fields is J gene, D gene, V gene, CDR3 length, clone size, CDR3 DNA, CDR3 protein. A D gene is named only where the DNA matches it firmly. Part of the rows lack a size; the others show once, few, many or a class for expanded clones.

TRBJ1-1	TRBD1	TRBV18	15	-	TGTGCCAGCTCACCACCTCAGGGGGCTAACACTGAAGCTTTCTTT	CASSPPQGANTEAFF
TRBJ1-3	-	TRBV5-6	14	-	TGTGCCAGCAGCTCAGTGTGGGGCACAAACACCATATATTTT	CASSSVWGTNTIYF
TRBJ1-5	-	TRBV7-2	12	-	TGTGCCAGCAGCTTAGGACAACAGCCCCAGCATTTT	CASSLGQQPQHF
TRBJ2-3	-	TRBV24-1	16	-	TGTGCCACCAGTGACCGGCAGGGGCGAAACACAGATACGCAGTATTTT	CATSDRQGRNTDTQYF
TRBJ1-2	-	TRBV11-3	13	-	TGTGCCAGCAGCTTAGGCCCGAGCTATGGCTACACCTTC	CASSLGPSYGYTF
TRBJ1-1	TRBD1	TRBV3-1/TRBV3-2	15	-	TGTGCCAGCAGCCAAGATCCAACAGGGGACGGTGAAGCTTTCTTT	CASSQDPTGDGEAFF
TRBJ2-5	TRBD2	TRBV28	13	-	TGTGCCACGGGACTAGCGGGTGGTCAGACCCAGTACTTC	CATGLAGGQTQYF
TRBJ1-1	-	TRBV7-2	13	-	TGTGCCAGCAGCGAAGGACTGAGGACTGAAGCTTTCTTT	CASSEGLRTEAFF
TRBJ2-7	-	TRBV5-4	12	-	TGTGCCAGCTCGGGTCCTACCTACGAGCAGTACTTC	CASSGPTYEQYF
TRBJ2-1	TRBD2	TRBV24-1	16	-	TGTGCCACCAGTGATTGGGGTAGCGGGACCTACAATGAGCAGTTCTTC	CATSDWGSGTYNEQFF
TRBJ1-3	-	TRBV6-5	15	many	TGTGCCAGCAGGGGATTGGACAGCTCTGGAAACACCATATATTTT	CASRGLDSSGNTIYF
TRBJ1-3	-	TRBV30	14	-	TGTGCCTGGCTTAGATCGAACTCTGGAAACACCATATATTTT	CAWLRSNSGNTIYF
TRBJ1-6	-	TRBV15	14	-	TGTGCCACCAGCAGAGATTTCAGTTATTCACCCCTCCACTTT	CATSRDFSYSPLHF
TRBJ2-1	-	TRBV19	14	-	TGTGCCAGTGTTTCGCGGGCCCGAAACAATGAGCAGTTCTTC	CASVSRARNNEQFF
TRBJ1-1	-	TRBV7-7	16	-	TGTGCTAGCAGCTTAGGAGGGCCGGGGAGGAGGGCTGAAGCTTTCTTT	CASSLGGPGRRAEAFF
TRBJ2-4	-	TRBV11-2	18	-	TGTGCCAGCAGCTCCAGTCCCCCAGGGCCTTTAGCCAAAAACATTCAGTACTTC	CASSSSPPGPLAKNIQYF
TRBJ1-2	TRBD1	TRBV6-5	12	-	TGTGCCAGTAGGGACAGTCTCTATGGCTACACCTTC	CASRDSLYGYTF
TRBJ2-1	-	TRBV2	14	-	TGTGCCAGCAGTGAAGATACAGGGTCAACTGAGCAGTTCTTC	CASSEDTGSTEQFF
TRBJ1-5	-	TRBV18	14	-	TGTGCCAGCTCACCAAGTAGGGGGATTCAGCCCCAGCATTTT	CASSPSRGIQPQHF
TRBJ2-5	-	TRBV24-1	14	-	TGTGCCACCAGTGATTTGTACAGGGAAGAGACCCAGTACTTC	CATSDLYREETQYF
TRBJ2-1	TRBD2	TRBV5-1	16	-	TGCGCCAGCAGCCCAGCCCCTAGCGGGAGTGGCAATGAGCAGTTCTTC	CASSPAPSGSGNEQFF
TRBJ1-4	-	TRBV6-5	14	-	TGTGCCAGCAAGGAAGGGGCAACTAATGAAAAACTGTTTTTT	CASKEGATNEKLFF
TRBJ2-1	TRBD2	TRBV19	16	-	TGTGCCAGTAGTATTTCCCTCCCAGCGGGACTCAATGAGCAGTTCTTC	CASSISLPAGLNEQFF
TRBJ2-7	TRBD1	TRBV29-1	13	once	TGCAGCGTTGGAGTTGGGACAGTCTACGAGCAGTACTTC	CSVGVGTVYEQYF
TRBJ1-2	-	TRBV12-3/TRBV12-4	13	-	TGTGCCAGCAGTTTGGTGACAACCCGCGGCTACACCTTC	CASSLVTTRGYTF
TRBJ1-4	-	TRBV29-1	13	-	TGCAGCGTTGACCCCGGGAGTAATGAAAAACTGTTTTTT	CSVDPGSNEKLFF
TRBJ2-1	-	TRBV4-3	13	-	TGCGCCAGCAGCCAAGCGGGGGTCCATGAGCAGTTCTTC	CASSQAGVHEQFF
TRBJ2-7	TRBD2	TRBV5-1	15	-	TGCGCCAGCAGCTTGGTTAGCGGGGGGGTCGACGAGCAGTACTTC	CASSLVSGGVDEQYF
TRBJ1-1	TRBD1	TRBV7-9	17	-	TGTGCCAGCAGCCCCCCGGCAGGGGGAGGTGATGGCACTGAAGCTTTCTTT	CASSPPAGGGDGTEAFF
TRBJ1-3	-	TRBV3-1/TRBV3-2	14	-	TGTGCCAGCAGCCCCACAAGCTCTGGAAACACCATATATTTT	CASSPTSSGNTIYF
TRBJ1-2	TRBD1	TRBV12-3/TRBV12-4	13	once	TGTGCCAGCAGTTCAACAGGGGCTGGTGGCTACACCTTC	CASSSTGAGGYTF
TRBJ1-2	-	TRBV4-3	15	-	TGCGCCAGCAGCCAAGCGCGGGGTTTGAACTATGGCTACACCTTC	CASSQARGLNYGYTF
TRBJ1-1	-	TRBV19	15	-	TGTGCCAGTAGTACCCAGGCAGGGGTGGATACTGAAGCTTTCTTT	CASSTQAGVDTEAFF
TRBJ1-2	TRBD1	TRBV18	15	few	TGTGCCAGCTCACGGGGACAGGGGGCCTTTTATGGCTACACCTTC	CASSRGQGAFYGYTF
TRBJ2-3	TRBD2	TRBV5-4	16	-	TGTGCCAGCAGCTTGGTTGGCGGGGGGGCGGCAGATACGCAGTATTTT	CASSLVGGGAADTQYF
TRBJ1-2	-	TRBV23-1	15	few	TGCGCCAGCAGTTCCATCGTCCTCTCGCGGCAGAGCTACACCTTC	CASSSIVLSRQSYTF
TRBJ1-1	-	TRBV14	12	-	TGTGCCAGCAGCCTCCTCGGCACTGAAGCTTTCTTT	CASSLLGTEAFF
TRBJ2-1	TRBD1	TRBV7-2	15	-	TGTGCCAGCAGCTTAATCGGACAGGGGGCGCCTGAGCAGTTCTTC	CASSLIGQGAPEQFF
TRBJ1-2	-	TRBV19	13	-	TGTGCCAGTAGTATCGAGGGCACCTATGGCTACACCTTC	CASSIEGTYGYTF
TRBJ2-7	TRBD2	TRBV6-2/TRBV6-3	15	-	TGTGCCAGCAGTTCGGCCGGGGGGGGTATCTACGAGCAGTACTTC	CASSSAGGGIYEQYF
TRBJ1-2	-	TRBV30	10	-	TGTGCCGAGGGCCGCCCCGGCTACACCTTC	CAEGRPGYTF
TRBJ1-3	-	TRBV30	15	once	TGTGCCTGGAGTTTAGAGTATGACTCTGGAAACACCATATATTTT	CAWSLEYDSGNTIYF
TRBJ1-5	-	TRBV19	17	-	TGTGCCAGTAGTCCGTTTACAGGCCTCCGAGGCCATCAGCCCCAGCATTTT	CASSPFTGLRGHQPQHF
TRBJ1-4	TRBD1	TRBV2	16	once	TGTGCCAGCTCCTTGCGGCAGGGGGCAACTAATGAAAAACTGTTTTTT	CASSLRQGATNEKLFF
TRBJ1-2	-	TRBV9	14	-	TGTGCCAGCAGCGTAGGACAGAGAGACTATGGCTACACCTTC	CASSVGQRDYGYTF